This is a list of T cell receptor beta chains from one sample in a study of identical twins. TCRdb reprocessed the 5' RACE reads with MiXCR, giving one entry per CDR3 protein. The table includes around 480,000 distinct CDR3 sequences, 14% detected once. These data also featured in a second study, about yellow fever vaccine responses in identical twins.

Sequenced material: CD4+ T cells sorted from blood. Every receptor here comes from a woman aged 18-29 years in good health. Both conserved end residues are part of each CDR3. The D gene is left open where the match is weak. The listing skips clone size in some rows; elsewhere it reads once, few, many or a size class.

CDR3 protein: CASSLSRLNNEQFF; D gene: NA; J gene: TRBJ2-1; V gene: TRBV27; clone size: NA
CDR3 protein: CASSLVTHRDHEQYF; D gene: NA; J gene: TRBJ2-7; V gene: TRBV28; clone size: few
CDR3 protein: CASSFNPGSDTQYF; D gene: NA; J gene: TRBJ2-3; V gene: TRBV6-5; clone size: few
CDR3 protein: CSLTGHRTGELFF; D gene: TRBD1; J gene: TRBJ2-2; V gene: TRBV20-1; clone size: NA
CDR3 protein: CASSQGDSYNEQFF; D gene: NA; J gene: TRBJ2-1; V gene: TRBV4-2; clone size: few
CDR3 protein: CASSIGTGGSRADTQYF; D gene: TRBD1; J gene: TRBJ2-3; V gene: TRBV5-5; clone size: NA
CDR3 protein: CASSIEDRRGKFF; D gene: NA; J gene: TRBJ2-1; V gene: TRBV19; clone size: NA
CDR3 protein: CASSMGGGRTDTQYF; D gene: TRBD2; J gene: TRBJ2-3; V gene: TRBV19; clone size: NA
CDR3 protein: CASSQDSHQGQGGTPNYDEQYF; D gene: NA; J gene: TRBJ2-7; V gene: TRBV3-1; clone size: NA
CDR3 protein: CASSYGTETQYF; D gene: NA; J gene: TRBJ2-5; V gene: TRBV7-2; clone size: NA
CDR3 protein: CASSLRPVVSYEQYF; D gene: NA; J gene: TRBJ2-7; V gene: TRBV28; clone size: few
CDR3 protein: CSARGPGLNYNEQFF; D gene: NA; J gene: TRBJ2-1; V gene: TRBV20-1; clone size: few
CDR3 protein: CSATTGPRTYEQYF; D gene: NA; J gene: TRBJ2-7; V gene: TRBV20-1; clone size: few
CDR3 protein: CASSQVVGLAGDGEETQYF; D gene: TRBD2; J gene: TRBJ2-5; V gene: TRBV4-2; clone size: NA
CDR3 protein: CASSSVQGREKLFF; D gene: NA; J gene: TRBJ1-4; V gene: TRBV13; clone size: NA
CDR3 protein: CASSLRQGIEAFF; D gene: TRBD1; J gene: TRBJ1-1; V gene: TRBV7-2; clone size: few
CDR3 protein: CASRKKGTGELFF; D gene: NA; J gene: TRBJ2-2; V gene: TRBV5-6; clone size: few
CDR3 protein: CATSSSFSGANVLTF; D gene: NA; J gene: TRBJ2-6; V gene: TRBV15; clone size: NA
CDR3 protein: CASSASSGQTYEQYF; D gene: TRBD2; J gene: TRBJ2-7; V gene: TRBV7-2; clone size: NA
CDR3 protein: CSASGLGGGAYNEQFF; D gene: TRBD2; J gene: TRBJ2-1; V gene: TRBV20-1; clone size: NA
CDR3 protein: CSGLRVNQPQHF; D gene: NA; J gene: TRBJ1-5; V gene: TRBV20-1; clone size: NA
CDR3 protein: CASSLTFLADTQYF; D gene: NA; J gene: TRBJ2-3; V gene: TRBV5-1; clone size: many
CDR3 protein: CASSLQDRVNEQFF; D gene: TRBD1; J gene: TRBJ2-1; V gene: TRBV5-1; clone size: NA
CDR3 protein: CASSYLAGNMAPGELFF; D gene: TRBD2; J gene: TRBJ2-2; V gene: TRBV28; clone size: few
CDR3 protein: CASITYGGPGANVLTF; D gene: NA; J gene: TRBJ2-6; V gene: TRBV28; clone size: NA
CDR3 protein: CASSLGGKDTDTQYF; D gene: NA; J gene: TRBJ2-3; V gene: TRBV7-6; clone size: NA
CDR3 protein: CASSLVGGLAGHEQYF; D gene: TRBD2; J gene: TRBJ2-7; V gene: TRBV7-9; clone size: few
CDR3 protein: CASSLVGAGGWPDTQYF; D gene: TRBD2; J gene: TRBJ2-3; V gene: TRBV7-2; clone size: few
CDR3 protein: CASSQVETSEQYF; D gene: NA; J gene: TRBJ2-7; V gene: TRBV3-1; clone size: NA
CDR3 protein: CASHRANNEQFF; D gene: NA; J gene: TRBJ2-1; V gene: TRBV2; clone size: NA
CDR3 protein: CASSLGTSYTDTQYF; D gene: NA; J gene: TRBJ2-3; V gene: TRBV7-6; clone size: few
CDR3 protein: CASSQGRNTEAFF; D gene: NA; J gene: TRBJ1-1; V gene: TRBV3-1; clone size: few
CDR3 protein: CASSLVAGRGGELFF; D gene: TRBD2; J gene: TRBJ2-2; V gene: TRBV7-2; clone size: NA
CDR3 protein: CASSRGGGAEAFF; D gene: NA; J gene: TRBJ1-1; V gene: TRBV6-4; clone size: few
CDR3 protein: CASSSISGAGDEQFF; D gene: TRBD2; J gene: TRBJ2-1; V gene: TRBV5-1; clone size: NA
CDR3 protein: CASNPGLELNEQFF; D gene: TRBD2; J gene: TRBJ2-1; V gene: TRBV6-1; clone size: few
CDR3 protein: CASQATGRSSGTLSNEQFF; D gene: TRBD2; J gene: TRBJ2-1; V gene: TRBV27; clone size: NA
CDR3 protein: CASTETGNTGELFF; D gene: NA; J gene: TRBJ2-2; V gene: TRBV5-1; clone size: NA
CDR3 protein: CASTTAGTSPEQYF; D gene: NA; J gene: TRBJ2-7; V gene: TRBV3-1; clone size: NA
CDR3 protein: CASPGGAENGYTF; D gene: NA; J gene: TRBJ1-2; V gene: TRBV2; clone size: NA
CDR3 protein: CASSQGDTQPQHF; D gene: NA; J gene: TRBJ1-5; V gene: TRBV14; clone size: many
CDR3 protein: CSASRTELQETQYF; D gene: NA; J gene: TRBJ2-5; V gene: TRBV20-1; clone size: NA
CDR3 protein: CASSVIEGQTQYF; D gene: NA; J gene: TRBJ2-5; V gene: TRBV10-2; clone size: NA
CDR3 protein: CASSLTPPGQGYEQYF; D gene: TRBD1; J gene: TRBJ2-7; V gene: TRBV5-1; clone size: few
CDR3 protein: CASSNSEQFF; D gene: NA; J gene: TRBJ2-1; V gene: TRBV3-1; clone size: NA
CDR3 protein: CSARDSPRNEQFF; D gene: NA; J gene: TRBJ2-1; V gene: TRBV20-1; clone size: NA